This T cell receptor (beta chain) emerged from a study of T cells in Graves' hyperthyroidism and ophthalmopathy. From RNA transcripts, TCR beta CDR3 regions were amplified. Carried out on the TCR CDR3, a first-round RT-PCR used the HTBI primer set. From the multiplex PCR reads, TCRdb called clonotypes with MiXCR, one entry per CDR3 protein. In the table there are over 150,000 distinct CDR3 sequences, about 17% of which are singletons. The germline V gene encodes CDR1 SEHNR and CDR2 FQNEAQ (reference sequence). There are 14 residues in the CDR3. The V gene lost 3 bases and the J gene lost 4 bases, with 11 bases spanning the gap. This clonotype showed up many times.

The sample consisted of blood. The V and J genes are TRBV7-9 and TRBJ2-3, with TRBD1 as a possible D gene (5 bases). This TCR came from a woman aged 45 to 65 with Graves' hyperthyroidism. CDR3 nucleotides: TGTGCCAGCAGCTTTGGCATAGGGGCAGATACGCAGTATTTT. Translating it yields CASSFGIGADTQYF.